Listed below are T cell receptor beta chains from one sample, sequenced in a study. Using immunoSEQ multiplex PCR, the repertoire was profiled, and TCRdb retains in-frame clones only, with some absent. This table has approximately 70,000 clones, approximately 92% appearing once. Sequenced sample: PBMCs. All receptors come from a middle-aged man with rheumatoid arthritis. CDR3s include the opening cysteine and the closing phenylalanine or tryptophan. D genes are given only for firm matches. Size values are once, few and many counts, or a class for expanded clones, and some rows have none.

TRBD1	TRBV6-5	-	TRBJ1-4	TGTGCCAGCAGAAACCGGGACAGGGACACTGAAAAACTGTTTTTT	CASRNRDRDTEKLFF
-	TRBV7-8	-	TRBJ1-6	TGTGCCAGCAGCTTATCCGGACGAGATAATTCACCCCTCCACTTT	CASSLSGRDNSPLHF
TRBD1	TRBV19	-	TRBJ1-6	TGTGCCAGTGGACAGGAATTTAATTCACCCCTCCACTTT	CASGQEFNSPLHF
-	TRBV19	-	TRBJ2-2	TGTGCCAGTAGCCTCAGGGACACCGGGGAGCTGTTTTTT	CASSLRDTGELFF
-	TRBV6-1	-	TRBJ1-1	TGTGCCAGCAGTGAAGTAGGGGCAGCTTTCTTT	CASSEVGAAFF
-	TRBV7-9	few	TRBJ1-1	TGTGCCAGCAGCTCCCGGGACTCTTGGGGCACTGAAGCTTTCTTT	CASSSRDSWGTEAFF
TRBD1	TRBV5-4	-	TRBJ1-2	TGTGCCAGCAGCTTTGACAGGGAGTCATATGGCTACACCTTC	CASSFDRESYGYTF
-	TRBV6-5	-	TRBJ1-5	TGTGCCAGCAGTCTTTCAGGACGCGAACAGCCCCAGCATTTT	CASSLSGREQPQHF
-	TRBV5-1	once	TRBJ2-1	TGCGCCAGCAGCTTGGCCGATGAGCAGTTCTTC	CASSLADEQFF
TRBD1	TRBV6-1	-	TRBJ1-4	TGTGCCAGCAGTGTCGGACAGGGGTTTTATTCTAATGAAAAACTGTTTTTT	CASSVGQGFYSNEKLFF
TRBD1	TRBV24-1	-	TRBJ2-3	TGTGCCACCAGTGATCGATGGACAGGGGGCCCAGATACGCAGTATTTT	CATSDRWTGGPDTQYF
-	TRBV4-2	-	TRBJ1-5	TGTGCCAGCAGCCAAGATACCGGCACCAATCAGCCCCAGCATTTT	CASSQDTGTNQPQHF
-	TRBV11-2	-	TRBJ2-7	TGTGCCAGCAGCTTGAACTTCCGGGACGCAGAGTACTTC	CASSLNFRDAEYF
-	TRBV19	-	TRBJ1-1	TGTGCCAGTAGTATAAGGGGAGGGGGGGTGAACACTGAAGCTTTCTTT	CASSIRGGGVNTEAFF
-	TRBV5-4	-	TRBJ2-4	TGTGCCAGCAGCTTGTCCGGGACGGGAGCCAAAAACATTCAGTACTTC	CASSLSGTGAKNIQYF
TRBD2	TRBV13	once	TRBJ2-3	TGCGCGAGCGGGGGGTACACAGATACGCAGTATTTT	CASGGYTDTQYF
-	TRBV2	-	TRBJ1-6	TGTGCCAGCAAAAGGCTTAATTCACCCCTCCACTTT	CASKRLNSPLHF
TRBD1	TRBV19	-	TRBJ1-1	TGTGCCAGTATCACTCAGGGACAGGGGCAAGGCACTGAAGCTTTCTTT	CASITQGQGQGTEAFF
TRBD1	TRBV28	-	TRBJ2-7	TGTGCCAGCAGCTTGCCGGGACAGCCGTCCTACGAGCAGTACTTC	CASSLPGQPSYEQYF
TRBD1	TRBV5-6	-	TRBJ1-1	TGTGCCAGCAGCCGTACAGGGGGCACTGAAGCTTTCTTT	CASSRTGGTEAFF
TRBD1	TRBV9	-	TRBJ2-6	TGTGCCAGCAGCCCCGGGACAGGCTTCTCTGGGGCCAACGTCCTGACTTTC	CASSPGTGFSGANVLTF
-	TRBV18	-	TRBJ1-4	TGTGCCAGCTCACCATTAACAGCCACAACTAATGAAAAACTGTTTTTT	CASSPLTATTNEKLFF
-	TRBV7-3	-	TRBJ2-3	TGTGCCAGCAGCCCCTTGAGCACAGATACGCAGTATTTT	CASSPLSTDTQYF
-	TRBV19	-	TRBJ1-5	TGTGCCAGCCAAACGACAGGAATCTATAGCAATCAGCCCCAGCATTTT	CASQTTGIYSNQPQHF
-	TRBV13	-	TRBJ1-2	TGTGCCAGCAGCCATCGAGCTAACTATGGCTACACCTTC	CASSHRANYGYTF
TRBD1	TRBV9	-	TRBJ1-2	TGTGCCAGCAGCGTAGGAGAAGGACAGGGGGCACGTGGCTACACCTTC	CASSVGEGQGARGYTF
-	TRBV19	-	TRBJ2-1	TGTGCCAGTAGTATTTCTCGCAGCTCCTACAATGAGCAGTTCTTC	CASSISRSSYNEQFF
TRBD1	TRBV6-5	-	TRBJ1-5	TGTGCCAGCAGTTACAGGACAGGTTATAATCAGCCCCAGCATTTT	CASSYRTGYNQPQHF
-	TRBV20-1	once	TRBJ1-1	TGCAGTGCTAGTGCCAGGATGAACACTGAAGCTTTCTTT	CSASARMNTEAFF
-	TRBV7-9	-	TRBJ1-1	TGTGCCAGCAGCCCACCGGGCCACGGTTCAGCTTTCTTT	CASSPPGHGSAFF
TRBD1	TRBV29-1	-	TRBJ2-7	TGCAGCGTTGAACTACACGACAGGGGCAGCTCCTACGAGCAGTACTTC	CSVELHDRGSSYEQYF
-	TRBV30	-	TRBJ1-5	TGTGCCTGGAATCAGGGCGCCGGGAGGAATCAGCCCCAGCATTTT	CAWNQGAGRNQPQHF
-	TRBV7-9	once	TRBJ1-2	TGTGCCAGCAGCTTAGGCGTTGTACAGACAAACTATGGCTACACCTTC	CASSLGVVQTNYGYTF
-	TRBV30	-	TRBJ1-1	TGTGCCTGCCCTCGAGGAGGTCGGAACACTGAAGCTTTCTTT	CACPRGGRNTEAFF
-	TRBV5-4	-	TRBJ2-3	TGTGCCAGCAGCTTGGTCGAGGGCCGCACAGATACGCAGTATTTT	CASSLVEGRTDTQYF
-	TRBV30	-	TRBJ1-3	TGTGCCTGGGCCGACGGGGCCTCCTCCTCTGGAAACACCATATATTTT	CAWADGASSSGNTIYF
TRBD1	TRBV28	-	TRBJ2-1	TGTGCCAGCAGCCCGGTCGGACAGGGCTTCTACAATGAGCAGTTCTTC	CASSPVGQGFYNEQFF
-	TRBV28	few	TRBJ2-2	TGTGCCAGCAGTTCCGGACGACGCTTACGGGAGCTGTTTTTT	CASSSGRRLRELFF
-	TRBV18	once	TRBJ2-5	TGTGCCAGCTCACCTCAGGGTAGAGAGACCCAGTACTTC	CASSPQGRETQYF
TRBD1	TRBV4-1	-	TRBJ1-1	TGCGCCAGCAGCCAAGAGGGACAGCGTCGAAACATGAACACTGAAGCTTTCTTT	CASSQEGQRRNMNTEAFF
-	TRBV16	-	TRBJ1-2	TGTGCCAGCAGCCGCCTAGTCGTGACAGCCTACTATGGCTACACCTTC	CASSRLVVTAYYGYTF
-	TRBV6-2/TRBV6-3	-	TRBJ1-2	TGTGCCAGCAGTTACTCTAGAACAAACTATGGCTACACCTTC	CASSYSRTNYGYTF
-	TRBV7-9	-	TRBJ2-5	TGTGCCAGCAGCTTAGCGGCCGGAGAAGAGACCCAGTACTTC	CASSLAAGEETQYF
-	TRBV30	once	TRBJ1-3	TGTGCCTGGAGACCCCGGACATCTCCTGGAAACACCATATATTTT	CAWRPRTSPGNTIYF
TRBD1	TRBV27	-	TRBJ1-1	TGTGCCAGCAGCAACAGGGGTGGCACTGAAGCTTTCTTT	CASSNRGGTEAFF